One sample yielded the 27 T cell receptor beta chains listed below, sequenced in a study of T cell responses to AZD1222 COVID-19 vaccine. Profiled with immunoSEQ multiplex PCR; TCRdb holds only in-frame clones, not every one. The sample consists of about 140,000 clones, about 93% of them appearing once. The starting material was peripheral blood, obtained on day 0 of AZD1222 vaccination. The source of these receptors is an adult in good health.

The chain links TRBV7-2 to TRBJ2-3, with D possibly matching TRBD1 (6 bases). Germline values: CDR1 SGHTA, CDR2 FQGNSA. With 5 bases removed from V and 6 bases from J, the gap between germline ends came to 24 bases. The CDR3 extends over 17 amino acids. CDR3 sequence (DNA): TGTGCCAGCAGCCACGGAATACAGGGATCAACCACCGATACGCAGTATTTT. Translating it yields CASSHGIQGSTTDTQYF.

The genes are TRBV7-2 and TRBJ1-2; 11 nucleotides line up with TRBD1. CDR1 and CDR2 (germline): SGHTA, FQGNSA. Trimming at V came to 5 bases and at J to 7 bases, leaving 6 bases not matched to a gene. The CDR3 totals 14 residues. CDR3 loop: CASSVEGTGGGYTF. CDR3 DNA sequence: TGTGCCAGCAGCGTAGAAGGGACAGGGGGTGGCTACACCTTC.

The chain links TRBV6-2 or TRBV6-3 to TRBJ1-4; D remains unclear. Trimming removed 2 bases at V and 3 bases at J, with 13 bases between. The germline gives CDR1 MNHEY, CDR2 SVGEGT. The CDR3 contains 16 residues. The CDR3 sequence: CASSYESQDPNEKLFF. The CDR3, as DNA: TGTGCCAGCAGTTACGAGTCGCAGGACCCTAATGAAAAACTGTTTTTT.

The chain carries TRBV11-3 and TRBJ2-3; 8 nucleotides line up with TRBD1. Germline CDR1 and CDR2: SGHNT and YENEEA. The CDR3 is 13 amino acids. The CDR3 protein is CATGTGNTDTQYF. CDR3 DNA sequence: TGTGCAACCGGGACAGGTAACACAGATACGCAGTATTTT.

This sequence joins TRBV4-1 and TRBJ1-6; D is unclear. The CDR3 is 17 amino acids. Germline V gives CDR1 MGHRA, CDR2 YSYEKL. V lost 1 base and J 5 bases, leaving 15 bases between the germline ends. The CDR3 sequence is CASSQGSRGQNNSPLHF. The CDR3 DNA follows: TGCGCCAGCAGCCAAGGGAGCCGGGGTCAAAATAATTCACCCCTCCACTTT.

This CDR3 reads CASSLVVGGGTEAFF. In DNA, the CDR3 is TGTGCCAGCAGCTTAGTGGTCGGGGGTGGCACTGAAGCTTTCTTT. The chain couples TRBV11-2 to TRBJ1-1; tentative D call: TRBD1 (5 bases). Germline CDR1 and CDR2: SGHAT and FQNNGV. The ends were cut back, 1 base at V and 4 bases at J, with 13 bases in the middle. The CDR3 has 15 amino acids.

J is TRBJ1-2 and V is TRBV9; D is perhaps TRBD1 (5 bases). This CDR3 has 13 amino acids. The ends were cut back, 0 bases at V and 8 bases at J, with 11 bases in the middle. Germline CDR1 is SGDLS and CDR2 is YYNGEE. CDR3 amino acids: CASSVDEGNGYTF. CDR3 DNA sequence: TGTGCCAGCAGCGTAGACGAGGGGAACGGCTACACCTTC. The variable domain in full, with the rest retrieved from reference TRBV9 and TRBJ1-2, is DSGVTQTPKHLITATGQRVTLRCSPRSGDLSVYWYQQSLDQGLQFLIQYYNGEERAKGNILERFSAQQFPDLHSELNLSSLELGDSALYFCASSVDEGNGYTFGSGTRLTVV.

The V gene is TRBV4-1, the J gene TRBJ1-3; the D is unclear. CDR1 MGHRA and CDR2 YSYEKL come from the germline V gene. The V gene lost 1 base and the J gene lost 0 bases, with 13 bases spanning the gap. The CDR3 is made up of 17 amino acids. In DNA form, the CDR3 reads TGCGCCAGCAGCCAAGCCCATGGGTGGATCTCTGGAAACACCATATATTTT. It translates to CASSQAHGWISGNTIYF.

This chain uses TRBV7-9 with TRBJ1-2, with D perhaps TRBD1 (6 bases). The CDR3 is 14 amino acids. Between the trimmed V and J ends, which lost 5 bases and 6 bases, there was a span of 16 bases. Germline CDR1 is SEHNR and CDR2 is FQNEAQ (reference sequence). CDR3 protein: CASSPSTGRDGYTF. The CDR3 nucleotides read TGTGCCAGCAGCCCGTCTACAGGGAGGGATGGCTACACCTTC. The whole variable domain, remainder taken from reference TRBV7-9 and TRBJ1-2, is DTGVSQNPRHKITKRGQNVTFRCDPISEHNRLYWYRQTLGQGPEFLTYFQNEAQLEKSRLLSDRFSAERPKGSFSTLEIQRTEQGDSAMYLCASSPSTGRDGYTFGSGTRLTVV.

This clone was observed a single time. The rearrangement joins TRBV6-5 to TRBJ1-6; maybe TRBD1 (5 bases). The length of the CDR3 is 15 residues. Germline V lookup: CDR1 MNHEY, CDR2 SVGAGI. Trimming cost V 2 bases and J 9 bases, with 14 bases left between them. The CDR3 sequence is CASSYQQGAISPLHF. The CDR3 DNA is TGTGCCAGCAGTTACCAACAAGGGGCCATTTCACCCCTCCACTTT.

The CDR3 DNA reads as TGTGCCAGCAGTTTATCCGGAGGGAGTCCCTACAATGAGCAGTTCTTC. Its translation is CASSLSGGSPYNEQFF. The chain joins TRBV27 to TRBJ2-1; D may be TRBD2 (6 bases). Germline-derived CDR1 and CDR2 are MNHEY and SMNVEV (reference sequence). V was pared by 0 bases and J by 2 bases, with 11 bases between. This CDR3 comprises 16 residues.

The CDR3 spells CASSWGVNTEAFF. The CDR3 DNA sequence: TGTGCCAGCAGTTGGGGGGTGAACACTGAAGCTTTCTTT. The chain recombines TRBV6-5 with TRBJ1-1; a weak D match, TRBD1 (5 bases). CDR1 and CDR2 from the germline V gene are MNHEY and SVGAGI. Trimming removed 4 bases at V and 0 bases at J, with 6 bases between. There are 13 residues in the CDR3.

The genes are TRBV2 and TRBJ2-7; D gene unclear. V was shortened by 7 bases and J by 3 bases, with 7 bases between the two germline ends. CDR3 size: 11 residues. Germline CDR1 and CDR2: SNHLY and FYNNEI. CDR3 residues: CASTGGYEQYF. CDR3 coding DNA: TGTGCCAGCACCGGTGGCTACGAGCAGTACTTC.

The sample holds a few counts of this clone. CDR3 bases: TGTGCCAGCAGCCGACAGGAGGCCTATGGCTACACCTTC. It yields the protein CASSRQEAYGYTF. The rearrangement joins TRBV12-3 or TRBV12-4 to TRBJ1-2; maybe TRBD1 (6 bases). This CDR3 contains 13 residues. V lost 6 bases, J lost 4 bases, and 12 bases lay in between.

V is TRBV27 and J is TRBJ1-2; D is unresolved. V lost 1 base, J lost 6 bases, and 24 bases lay in between. Germline V gene sequence: CDR1 MNHEY, CDR2 SMNVEV (reference sequence). The CDR3 totals 18 residues. The CDR3 DNA follows: TGTGCCAGCAGTTTATTATCCCCCGATTTGGCAGGTGAGGATGGCTACACCTTC. As protein: CASSLLSPDLAGEDGYTF.

This chain connects TRBV5-4 to TRBJ2-5; D perhaps matches TRBD1 (5 bases). Germline assignment: CDR1 SGHNT and CDR2 YYREEE (reference sequence). The CDR3 is made up of 15 amino acids. The V end was cut by 3 bases, the J end by 3 bases, with 15 bases between. The CDR3 is CASSSAGAGEETQYF. Written as DNA, the CDR3 is TGTGCCAGCAGCTCAGCTGGGGCAGGAGAAGAGACCCAGTACTTC.

The rearrangement joins TRBV3-1 (or the pseudogene TRBV3-2) to TRBJ2-4, with D unclear. This CDR3 region has 15 residues. Deletions cut 1 base from V and 9 bases from J, with 16 bases between. Germline CDR1 and CDR2: LGHDT and YNNKEL (reference sequence). The CDR3 reads CASSQVGGLLGIQYF. CDR3 DNA: TGTGCCAGCAGCCAAGTCGGTGGTTTACTGGGCATTCAGTACTTC.

This rearrangement joins TRBV19 to TRBJ1-5; the match to TRBD1 covers 8 bases. Trimming took 6 bases from V and 6 from J; bases not matched to a gene: 10. The CDR3 length is 15 residues. Looked up from germline, CDR1 is LNHDA and CDR2 is SQIVND (reference sequence). The CDR3 nucleotides read TGTGCCAGTAGGGGGCCCACAGGGGGACGTCAGCCCCAGCATTTT. As protein: CASRGPTGGRQPQHF. The entire variable domain, with the rest obtained from reference TRBV19 and TRBJ1-5, is as follows: DGGITQSPKYLFRKEGQNVTLSCEQNLNHDAMYWYRQDPGQGLRLIYYSQIVNDFQKGDIAEGYSVSREKKESFPLTVTSAQKNPTAFYLCASRGPTGGRQPQHFGDGTRLSIL.

This chain links TRBV2 with TRBJ2-1; D unclear. V lost 10 bases to trimming and J lost 0 bases, with 13 bases between them. Germline V gene data show CDR1 as SNHLY and CDR2 as FYNNEI. The CDR3 covers 14 residues. CDR3 loop: CAILLGSSYNEQFF. The CDR3 DNA sequence: TGTGCCATACTACTGGGCAGCTCCTACAATGAGCAGTTCTTC.

The chain employs TRBV12-5 and TRBJ2-3; perhaps TRBD2 as D (5 bases). Germline CDR1 and CDR2: LGHNT and FRNRAP. This CDR3 is 13 amino acids long. V lost 6 bases, J lost 2 bases, and 9 bases lay in between. For the CDR3, the DNA is TGTGCTAGTGGCGGACTCAACACAGATACGCAGTATTTT. Translating gives CASGGLNTDTQYF.

As concerns this clone: This sample also contains other DNA sequences that code for the same CDR3. V and J are TRBV28 and TRBJ1-1; D is perhaps TRBD1 (5 bases). The length of the CDR3 is 15 residues. Germline V gives CDR1 MDHEN, CDR2 SYDVKM. The germline V and J ends were trimmed by 5 bases and 5 bases, with 18 bases remaining between them. CDR3 sequence reads: CASSALGGGGTEAFF. In DNA form, the CDR3 reads TGTGCCAGCAGTGCCCTGGGGGGGGGAGGGACTGAAGCTTTCTTT.

This clone was counted once. The V call is TRBV7-9, the J call TRBJ1-2; D remains unclear. The germline gives CDR1 SEHNR, CDR2 FQNEAQ (reference sequence). The V end lost 5 bases, the J end lost 0 bases, and 22 bases lay between the germline ends. This CDR3 spans 18 amino acids. The CDR3 sequence: CASSGPMTRGVTNYGYTF. The CDR3 DNA follows: TGTGCCAGCAGCGGACCGATGACACGCGGAGTTACTAACTATGGCTACACCTTC.

The rearrangement uses TRBV9 and TRBJ1-2; D may be TRBD1 (5 bases). This CDR3 is 13 amino acids long. The V gene's germline CDR1 is SGDLS and CDR2 YYNGEE. The V end was cut by 3 bases, the J end by 4 bases, with 10 bases between. The CDR3 is CASSGGVGYGYTF. The CDR3 region has the DNA TGTGCCAGCAGCGGAGGGGTGGGCTATGGCTACACCTTC.

V is TRBV19 and J is TRBJ1-3; no reliable D call. The ends were cut back, 0 bases at V and 4 bases at J, with 4 bases in the middle. The CDR3 spans 13 residues. Germline V gives CDR1 LNHDA, CDR2 SQIVND (reference sequence). CDR3 residues: CASSIDGGNTIYF. The CDR3, as DNA: TGTGCCAGTAGTATAGACGGGGGAAACACCATATATTTT.

The chain links TRBV7-2 to TRBJ2-7; D might be TRBD2 (5 bases). From germline, CDR1 is SGHTA and CDR2 FQGNSA. The CDR3 consists of 15 residues. Trimming removed 5 bases at V and 3 bases at J, with 17 bases between. For the CDR3, the DNA is TGTGCCAGCAGCCTCACGGGGTTCGGGTTCTACGAGCAGTACTTC. It yields the protein CASSLTGFGFYEQYF.

The chain combines TRBV23-1 with TRBJ1-5; tentatively, D is TRBD1 (5 bases). TRBV23-1 is an ORF, with its function uncertain. This CDR3 has 15 amino acids. The ends were cut back, 1 base at V and 7 bases at J, with 14 bases in the middle. CDR3 region: CASSQCVQGDQPQHF. In DNA form, the CDR3 reads TGCGCCAGCAGTCAATGTGTTCAGGGCGACCAGCCCCAGCATTTT.

In its sample, this clone was seen once. The V call is TRBV5-6, the J call TRBJ2-7, with a tentative D call TRBD1 (6 bases). Trimming removed 0 bases at V and 2 bases at J, with 6 bases between. The CDR3 consists of 13 residues. Germline loops: CDR1 SGHDT, CDR2 YYEEEE. The chain's CDR3 is CASSLDRAYEQYF. CDR3 DNA: TGTGCCAGCAGCTTGGACAGGGCCTACGAGCAGTACTTC.